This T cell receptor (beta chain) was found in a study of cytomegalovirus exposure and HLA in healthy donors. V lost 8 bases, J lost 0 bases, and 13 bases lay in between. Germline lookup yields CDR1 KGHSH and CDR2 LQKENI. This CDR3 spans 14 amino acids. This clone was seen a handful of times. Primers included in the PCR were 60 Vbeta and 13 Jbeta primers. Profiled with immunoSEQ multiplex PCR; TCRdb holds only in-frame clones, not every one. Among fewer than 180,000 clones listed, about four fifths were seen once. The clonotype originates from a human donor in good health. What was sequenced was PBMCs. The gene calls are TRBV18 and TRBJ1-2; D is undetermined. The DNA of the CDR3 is TGTGCCAGCATACGGGCGGGAGCTAACTATGGCTACACCTTC. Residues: CASIRAGANYGYTF.